Below, 10 T cell receptor beta chains from the same sample are listed, as sequenced in a study of blood T cell repertoires in COVID-19. This table comes from immunoSEQ multiplex PCR, and its TCRdb copy is limited to in-frame clones, with some not included. The sample carries about 150,000 clones, around 89% recorded once. Source material: peripheral blood. Source of these receptors: a man aged 55 to 70 with acute or convalescent COVID-19.

The count of this clone is one. The V gene is TRBV19, the J gene TRBJ1-2; 7 nucleotides line up with TRBD1. Trimming cost V 6 bases and J 0 bases; bases outside gene matches: 7. There are 15 residues in the CDR3. Germline CDR1 reads LNHDA; CDR2 reads SQIVND (reference sequence). CDR3 region: CASRRSQGTNYGYTF. For the CDR3, the DNA is TGTGCCAGTAGGCGATCACAGGGGACTAACTATGGCTACACCTTC.

The chain is built from TRBV4-1 and TRBJ1-2; D gene ambiguous. Germline V lookup: CDR1 MGHRA, CDR2 YSYEKL. Trimming cost V 0 bases and J 1 base, with 9 bases left between them. The CDR3 runs to 15 residues. The chain's CDR3 is CASSQEQHVNYGYTF. Written as DNA, the CDR3 is TGCGCCAGCAGCCAAGAACAGCATGTTAACTATGGCTACACCTTC.

The chain employs TRBV6-2 or TRBV6-3 and TRBJ1-2, with D possibly matching TRBD1 (5 bases). The CDR3 has 12 amino acids. The V and J ends lost 6 bases and 6 bases respectively, with 11 bases between them. CDR1 is MNHEY, CDR2 SVGEGT, per germline. This CDR3 reads CASSDLRDGYTF. DNA of the CDR3: TGTGCCAGCAGCGACCTCAGGGATGGCTACACCTTC.

The rearrangement uses TRBV27 and TRBJ2-1, with 12 nucleotides matching TRBD1. Trimming took 6 bases from V and 7 from J; bases not matched to a gene: 4. Germline CDR1 MNHEY, CDR2 SMNVEV (reference sequence). This CDR3 contains 14 residues. CDR3 region: CASSWDRGQNEQFF. CDR3 nucleotide sequence: TGTGCCAGCAGCTGGGACAGGGGGCAGAATGAGCAGTTCTTC.

The rearrangement links TRBV27 to TRBJ1-2; D perhaps matches TRBD1 (6 bases). Per the germline V gene, CDR1 is MNHEY and CDR2 is SMNVEV (reference sequence). The CDR3 is 13 residues long. V was cut by 3 bases and J by 4 bases, with 9 bases left in between. CDR3 protein: CASSLDRFYGYTF. The CDR3, as DNA: TGTGCCAGCAGTTTGGACAGATTCTATGGCTACACCTTC.

The chain has TRBV7-9 and TRBJ1-1; D gene uncertain. Germline CDR1 is SEHNR and CDR2 is FQNEAQ (reference sequence). Between the trimmed V and J ends, which lost 5 bases and 2 bases, there was a span of 15 bases. The CDR3 totals 15 residues. The CDR3: CASSNSGTVNTEAFF. The CDR3 nucleotides are TGTGCCAGCAGCAATAGCGGCACAGTTAACACTGAAGCTTTCTTT.

This clone was seen once. This sequence joins TRBV19 and TRBJ2-7, with 8 bases that match TRBD2. The CDR3 length is 16 residues. V was pared by 4 bases and J by 5 bases, with 13 bases of the junction left unmatched. Germline V gene data show CDR1 as LNHDA and CDR2 as SQIVND (reference sequence). The CDR3 nucleotides are TGTGCCAGTAGTAGGGGCTTCGGGGGGGCCGTGGACGAGCAGTACTTC. As protein: CASSRGFGGAVDEQYF. Supplemented by reference TRBV19 and TRBJ2-7, the full variable domain reads DGGITQSPKYLFRKEGQNVTLSCEQNLNHDAMYWYRQDPGQGLRLIYYSQIVNDFQKGDIAEGYSVSREKKESFPLTVTSAQKNPTAFYLCASSRGFGGAVDEQYFGPGTRLTVT.

This sequence joins TRBV25-1 and TRBJ1-2, with TRBD1 matching over 8 bases. This CDR3 is built from 17 residues. Looked up from germline, CDR1 is MGHDK and CDR2 is SYGVNS. After removal of 6 bases from V and 2 bases from J, the junction contained 14 bases not matched to a gene. The CDR3 sequence: CASSSPPGQDYNYGYTF. CDR3 in DNA: TGTGCCAGCAGCTCCCCCCCGGGACAGGATTACAACTATGGCTACACCTTC.

The chain is built from TRBV6-2 or TRBV6-3 and TRBJ2-3; 11 positions agree with TRBD2. Germline assignment: CDR1 MNHEY and CDR2 SVGEGT. V lost 5 bases to trimming and J lost 10 bases; unmatched junction nucleotides: 5. The CDR3 consists of 13 residues. The CDR3, as DNA: TGTGCCAGCAGTATAGCGGGGGGGCCTCCGCAGTATTTT. It is translated as CASSIAGGPPQYF.

The chain is built from TRBV5-6 and TRBJ1-5; perhaps TRBD1 as D (6 bases). Trimming removed 4 bases at V and 4 bases at J, with 12 bases between. The CDR3 has 14 residues. Germline V gene lookup returns CDR1 SGHDT and CDR2 YYEEEE. The CDR3 loop reads CASSLGTINQPQHF. In DNA, the CDR3 is TGTGCCAGCAGCCTTGGGACAATTAATCAGCCCCAGCATTTT.